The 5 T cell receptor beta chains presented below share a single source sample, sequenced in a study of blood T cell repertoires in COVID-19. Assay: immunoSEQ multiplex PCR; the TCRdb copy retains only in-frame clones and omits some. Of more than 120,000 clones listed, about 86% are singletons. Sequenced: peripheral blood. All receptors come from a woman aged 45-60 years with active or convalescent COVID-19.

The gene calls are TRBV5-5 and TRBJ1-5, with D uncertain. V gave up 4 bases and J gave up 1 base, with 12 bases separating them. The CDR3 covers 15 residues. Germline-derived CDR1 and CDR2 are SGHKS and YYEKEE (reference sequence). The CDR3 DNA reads TGTGCCAGCAGCCTGGACTGGGCGAGCAATCAGCCCCAGCATTTT. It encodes CASSLDWASNQPQHF.

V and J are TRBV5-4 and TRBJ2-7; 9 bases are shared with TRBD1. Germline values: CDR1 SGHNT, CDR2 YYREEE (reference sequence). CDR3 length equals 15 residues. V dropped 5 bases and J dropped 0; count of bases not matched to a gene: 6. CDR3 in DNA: TGTGCCAGCAGTTTAGGACAGGGGCTCTCCTACGAGCAGTACTTC. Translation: CASSLGQGLSYEQYF. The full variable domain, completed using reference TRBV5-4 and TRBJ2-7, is ETGVTQSPTHLIKTRGQQVTLRCSSQSGHNTVSWYQQALGQGPQFIFQYYREEENGRGNFPPRFSGLQFPNYSSELNVNALELDDSALYLCASSLGQGLSYEQYFGPGTRLTVT.

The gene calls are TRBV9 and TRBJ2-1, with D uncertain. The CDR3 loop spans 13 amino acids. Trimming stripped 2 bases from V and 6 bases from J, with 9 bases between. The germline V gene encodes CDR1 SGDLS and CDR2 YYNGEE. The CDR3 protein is CASSVSSPNEQFF. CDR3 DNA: TGTGCCAGCAGCGTTAGTAGCCCCAATGAGCAGTTCTTC.

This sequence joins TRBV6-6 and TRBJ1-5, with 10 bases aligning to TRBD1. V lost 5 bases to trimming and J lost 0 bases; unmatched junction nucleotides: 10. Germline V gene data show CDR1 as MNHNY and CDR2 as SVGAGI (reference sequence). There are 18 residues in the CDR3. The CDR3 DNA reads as TGTGCCAGCAGTCGCTCCGGGACAGGGGTCCATAGCAATCAGCCCCAGCATTTT. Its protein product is CASSRSGTGVHSNQPQHF.

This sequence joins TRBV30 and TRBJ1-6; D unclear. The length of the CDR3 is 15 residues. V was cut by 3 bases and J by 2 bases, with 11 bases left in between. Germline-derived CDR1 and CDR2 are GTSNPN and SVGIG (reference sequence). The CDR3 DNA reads TGTGCCTGGAGGGGCCTCCCGACCTATAATTCACCCCTCCACTTT. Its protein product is CAWRGLPTYNSPLHF.